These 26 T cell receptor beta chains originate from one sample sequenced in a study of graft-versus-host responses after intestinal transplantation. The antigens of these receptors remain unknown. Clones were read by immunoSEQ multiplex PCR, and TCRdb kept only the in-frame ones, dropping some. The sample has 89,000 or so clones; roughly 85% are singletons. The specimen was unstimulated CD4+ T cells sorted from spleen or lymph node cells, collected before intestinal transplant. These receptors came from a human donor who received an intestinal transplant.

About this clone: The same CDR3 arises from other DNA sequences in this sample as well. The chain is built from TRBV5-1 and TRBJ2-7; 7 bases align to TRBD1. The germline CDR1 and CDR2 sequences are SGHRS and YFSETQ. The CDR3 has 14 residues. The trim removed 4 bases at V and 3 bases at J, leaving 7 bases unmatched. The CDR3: CASSRDRSNYEQYF. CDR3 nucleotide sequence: TGCGCCAGCAGCCGGGACAGATCCAACTACGAGCAGTACTTC.

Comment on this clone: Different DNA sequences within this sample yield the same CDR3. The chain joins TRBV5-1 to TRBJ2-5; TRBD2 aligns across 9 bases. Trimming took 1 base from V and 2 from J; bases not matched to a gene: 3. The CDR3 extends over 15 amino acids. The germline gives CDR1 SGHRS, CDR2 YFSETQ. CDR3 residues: CASSLTSGYQETQYF. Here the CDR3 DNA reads TGCGCCAGCAGCTTGACTAGCGGGTATCAAGAGACCCAGTACTTC. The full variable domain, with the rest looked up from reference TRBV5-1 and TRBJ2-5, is KAGVTQTPRYLIKTRGQQVTLSCSPISGHRSVSWYQQTPGQGLQFLFEYFSETQRNKGNFPGRFSGRQFSNSRSEMNVSTLELGDSALYLCASSLTSGYQETQYFGPGTRLLVL.

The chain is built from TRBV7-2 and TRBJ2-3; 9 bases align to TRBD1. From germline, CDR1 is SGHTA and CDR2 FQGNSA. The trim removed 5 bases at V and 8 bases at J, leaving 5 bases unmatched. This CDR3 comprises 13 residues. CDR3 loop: CASSDRGAGTQYF. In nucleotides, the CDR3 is TGTGCCAGCAGCGACAGGGGGGCGGGTACGCAGTATTTT.

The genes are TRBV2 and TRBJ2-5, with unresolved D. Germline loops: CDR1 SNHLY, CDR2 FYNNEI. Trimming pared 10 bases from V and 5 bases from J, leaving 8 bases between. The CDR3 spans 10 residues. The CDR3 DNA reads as TGTGCCACCGCGGTGGAGACCCAGTACTTC. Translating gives CATAVETQYF.

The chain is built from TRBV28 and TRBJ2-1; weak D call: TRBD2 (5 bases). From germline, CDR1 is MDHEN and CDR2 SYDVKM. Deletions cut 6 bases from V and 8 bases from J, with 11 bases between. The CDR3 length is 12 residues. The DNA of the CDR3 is TGTGCCAGCAGGGACTCCTCCCATGAGCAGTTCTTC. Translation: CASRDSSHEQFF.

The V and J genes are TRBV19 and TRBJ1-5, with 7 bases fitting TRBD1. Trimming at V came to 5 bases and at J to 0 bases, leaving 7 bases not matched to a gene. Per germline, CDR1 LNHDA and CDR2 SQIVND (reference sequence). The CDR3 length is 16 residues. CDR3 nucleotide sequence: TGTGCCAGTAGTGACGGGACAGATTATAGCAATCAGCCCCAGCATTTT. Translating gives CASSDGTDYSNQPQHF.

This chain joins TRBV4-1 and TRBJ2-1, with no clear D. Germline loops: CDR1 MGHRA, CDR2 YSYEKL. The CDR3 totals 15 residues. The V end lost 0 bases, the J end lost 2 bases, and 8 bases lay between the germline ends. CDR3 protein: CASSQDRVPYNEQFF. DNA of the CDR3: TGCGCCAGCAGCCAAGACCGGGTCCCCTACAATGAGCAGTTCTTC.

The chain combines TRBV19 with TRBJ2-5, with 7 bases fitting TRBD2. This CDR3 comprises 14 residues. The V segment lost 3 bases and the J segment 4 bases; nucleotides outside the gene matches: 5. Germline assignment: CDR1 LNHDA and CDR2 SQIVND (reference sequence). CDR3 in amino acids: CASSIRGGRETQYF. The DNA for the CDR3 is TGTGCCAGTAGTATCCGGGGCGGGAGAGAGACCCAGTACTTC.

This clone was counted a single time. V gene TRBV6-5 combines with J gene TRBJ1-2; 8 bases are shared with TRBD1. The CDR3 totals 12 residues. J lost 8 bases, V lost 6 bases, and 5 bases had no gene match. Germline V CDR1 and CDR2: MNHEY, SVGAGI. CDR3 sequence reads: CASRPAGGGYTF. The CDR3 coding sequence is TGTGCCAGCAGACCCGCAGGGGGCGGCTACACCTTC.

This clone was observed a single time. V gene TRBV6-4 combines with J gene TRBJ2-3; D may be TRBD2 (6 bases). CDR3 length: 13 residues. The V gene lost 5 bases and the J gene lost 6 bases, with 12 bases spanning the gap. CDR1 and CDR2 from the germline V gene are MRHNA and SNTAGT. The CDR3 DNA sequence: TGTGCCAGCAGTACAAGGACTACTGATACGCAGTATTTT. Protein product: CASSTRTTDTQYF.

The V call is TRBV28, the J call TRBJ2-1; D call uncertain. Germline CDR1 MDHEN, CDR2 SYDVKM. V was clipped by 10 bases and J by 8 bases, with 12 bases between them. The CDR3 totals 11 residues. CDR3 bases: TGTGCCACCATTTCCCGGGATGAGCAGTTCTTC. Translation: CATISRDEQFF.

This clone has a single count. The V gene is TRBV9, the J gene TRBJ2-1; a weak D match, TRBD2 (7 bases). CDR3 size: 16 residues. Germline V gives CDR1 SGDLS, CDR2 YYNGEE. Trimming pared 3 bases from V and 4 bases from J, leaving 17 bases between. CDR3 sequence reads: CASSASGTPIYNEQFF. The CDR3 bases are TGTGCCAGCAGCGCAAGCGGGACACCCATTTACAATGAGCAGTTCTTC.

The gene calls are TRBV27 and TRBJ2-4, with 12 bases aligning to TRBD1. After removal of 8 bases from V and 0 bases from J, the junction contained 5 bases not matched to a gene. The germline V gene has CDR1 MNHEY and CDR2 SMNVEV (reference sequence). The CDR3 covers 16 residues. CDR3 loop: CASGDRGRLAKNIQYF. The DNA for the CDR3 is TGTGCCAGCGGGGACAGGGGGCGACTAGCCAAAAACATTCAGTACTTC.

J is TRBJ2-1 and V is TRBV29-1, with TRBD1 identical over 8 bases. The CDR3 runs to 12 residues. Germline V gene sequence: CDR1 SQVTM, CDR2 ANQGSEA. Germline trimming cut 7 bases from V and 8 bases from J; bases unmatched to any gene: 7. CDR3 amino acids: CSARQGRHEQFF. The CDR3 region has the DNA TGCAGCGCCAGACAGGGGAGGCATGAGCAGTTCTTC.

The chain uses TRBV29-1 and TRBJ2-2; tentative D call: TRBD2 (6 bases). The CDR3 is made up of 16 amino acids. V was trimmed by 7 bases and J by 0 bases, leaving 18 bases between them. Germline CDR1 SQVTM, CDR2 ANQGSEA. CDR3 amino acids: CSARVGGRTNTGELFF. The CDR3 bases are TGCAGCGCCCGGGTCGGGGGACGGACGAACACCGGGGAGCTGTTTTTT.

CDR3 coding DNA: TGTGCCAGCAGCCAAGATCAGGGGGCTGAGTGGGAGACCCAGTACTTC. It encodes CASSQDQGAEWETQYF. The chain links TRBV4-2 to TRBJ2-5; 8 bases agree with TRBD1. Germline V gene data show CDR1 as LGHNA and CDR2 as YNFKEQ. This CDR3 has 16 amino acids. J lost 5 bases, V lost 0 bases, and 8 bases had no gene match.

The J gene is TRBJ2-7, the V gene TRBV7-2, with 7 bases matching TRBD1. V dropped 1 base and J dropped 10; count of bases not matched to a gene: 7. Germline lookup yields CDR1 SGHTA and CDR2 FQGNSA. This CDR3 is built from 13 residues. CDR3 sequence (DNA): TGTGCCAGCAGCTTAGGGGGAGACAGGGTACAGTACTTC. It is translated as CASSLGGDRVQYF.

The CDR3 region is CASSPRLAASTDTQYF. CDR3 nucleotide sequence: TGCGCCAGCAGCCCCAGACTAGCGGCTAGCACAGATACGCAGTATTTT. The chain has TRBV4-1 and TRBJ2-3, with 9 bases identical to TRBD2. V trimming: 4 bases; J trimming: 0 bases; junction bases outside the gene matches: 5. Germline CDR1 reads MGHRA; CDR2 reads YSYEKL. The CDR3 extends over 16 amino acids.

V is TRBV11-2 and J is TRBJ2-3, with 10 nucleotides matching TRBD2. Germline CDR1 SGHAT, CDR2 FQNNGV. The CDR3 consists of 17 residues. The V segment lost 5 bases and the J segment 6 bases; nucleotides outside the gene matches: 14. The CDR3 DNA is TGTGCCAGCAGCGTCACTGTCCTGGTTAGCGGGGGGGATACGCAGTATTTT. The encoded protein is CASSVTVLVSGGDTQYF. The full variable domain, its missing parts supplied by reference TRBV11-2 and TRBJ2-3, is EAGVAQSPRYKIIEKRQSVAFWCNPISGHATLYWYQQILGQGPKLLIQFQNNGVVDDSQLPKDRFSAERLKGVDSTLKIQPAKLEDSAVYLCASSVTVLVSGGDTQYFGPGTRLTVL.

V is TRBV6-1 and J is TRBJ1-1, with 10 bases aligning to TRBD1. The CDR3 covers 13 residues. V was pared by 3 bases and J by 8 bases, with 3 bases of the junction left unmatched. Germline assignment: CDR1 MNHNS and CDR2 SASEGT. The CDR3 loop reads CASSDRDRGEAFF. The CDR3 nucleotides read TGTGCCAGCAGTGACCGGGACAGGGGAGAAGCTTTCTTT.

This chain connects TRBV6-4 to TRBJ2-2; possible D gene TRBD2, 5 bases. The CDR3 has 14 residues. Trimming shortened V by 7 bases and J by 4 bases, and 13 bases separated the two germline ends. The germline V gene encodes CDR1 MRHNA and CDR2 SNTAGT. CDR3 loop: CASKPEGGTGELFF. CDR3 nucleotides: TGTGCCAGCAAGCCAGAGGGCGGCACCGGGGAGCTGTTTTTT.

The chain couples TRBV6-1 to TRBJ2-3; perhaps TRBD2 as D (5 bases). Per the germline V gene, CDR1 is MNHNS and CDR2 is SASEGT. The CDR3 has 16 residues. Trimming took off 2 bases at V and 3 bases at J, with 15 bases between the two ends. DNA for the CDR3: TGTGCCAGCAGTGAACGTCGTGGAGGTTTTACAGATACGCAGTATTTT. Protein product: CASSERRGGFTDTQYF.

CDR3 DNA sequence: TGTGCCAGTAGTAAGGGGGGACAGCCAAATCAGCCCCAGCATTTT. It encodes CASSKGGQPNQPQHF. The chain combines TRBV19 with TRBJ1-5; 7 nucleotides align to TRBD1. The germline gives CDR1 LNHDA, CDR2 SQIVND (reference sequence). There are 15 residues in the CDR3. Unmatched junction bases numbered 7, after V lost 4 bases and J lost 4 bases.

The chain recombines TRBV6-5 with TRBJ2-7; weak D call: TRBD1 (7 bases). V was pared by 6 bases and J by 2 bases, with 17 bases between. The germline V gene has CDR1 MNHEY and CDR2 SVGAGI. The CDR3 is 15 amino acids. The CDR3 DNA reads TGTGCCAGCAGCCCCAGCGGAGGGGGCCCCTACGAGCAGTACTTC. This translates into CASSPSGGGPYEQYF.

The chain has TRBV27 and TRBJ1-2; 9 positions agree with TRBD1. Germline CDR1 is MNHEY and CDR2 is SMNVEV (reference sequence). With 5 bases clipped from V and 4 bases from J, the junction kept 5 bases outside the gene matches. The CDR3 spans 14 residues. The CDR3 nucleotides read TGTGCCAGCAGTCCGGGGACAGGGTTCTATGGCTACACCTTC. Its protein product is CASSPGTGFYGYTF.

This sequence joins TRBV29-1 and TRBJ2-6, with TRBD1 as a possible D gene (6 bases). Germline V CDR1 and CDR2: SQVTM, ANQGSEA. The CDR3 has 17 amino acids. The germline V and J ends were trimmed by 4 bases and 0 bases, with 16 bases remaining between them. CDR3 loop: CSVVLAGESSGANVLTF. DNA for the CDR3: TGCAGCGTTGTGCTGGCAGGGGAGAGCTCTGGGGCCAACGTCCTGACTTTC.